The rows below give T cell receptor beta chains drawn from one sample of a study of blood T cell repertoires in COVID-19. TCRdb keeps only in-frame clones here, not all; method: immunoSEQ multiplex PCR. This table holds around 98,000 clones, about 85% found once. The sample was peripheral blood. These receptors were collected from a man between 70 and 80 years old with acute or convalescent COVID-19. CDR3s include the opening cysteine and the closing phenylalanine or tryptophan. A D gene is named only where the DNA matches it firmly. Expanded clones are given a class, and other clones once, few, many or no size at all.

cdr3_aa cdr3_nt clone_size j_call v_call d_call
CASSQVQGSLSNYGYTF TGCGCCAGCAGCCAAGTTCAGGGTTCTTTGTCTAACTATGGCTACACCTTC NA TRBJ1-2 TRBV4-1 NA
CASSMGQGYNSPLHF TGTGCCAGTAGTATGGGACAGGGTTACAATTCACCCCTCCACTTT few TRBJ1-6 TRBV19 TRBD1
CASSVTSGGWDTQYF TGTGCCAGCAGTGTTACTAGCGGGGGGTGGGATACGCAGTATTTT NA TRBJ2-3 TRBV2 TRBD2
CASSLWGPSEKLFF TGTGCCAGCAGTTTATGGGGGCCTAGTGAAAAACTGTTTTTT NA TRBJ1-4 TRBV28 NA
CASSTGPDQPQHF TGTGCCAGTAGTACGGGTCCCGATCAGCCCCAGCATTTT NA TRBJ1-5 TRBV19 NA
CSGQTAGGNEQFF TGCAGCGGCCAAACAGCGGGCGGGAATGAGCAGTTCTTC NA TRBJ2-1 TRBV29-1 NA
CASSQEAMTVEAFF TGCGCCAGCAGCCAAGAAGCTATGACAGTTGAAGCTTTCTTT few TRBJ1-1 TRBV4-1 NA
CASSRIPGQGGFLTGELFF TGTGCCAGCAGCCGGATCCCGGGACAGGGGGGGTTCTTGACCGGGGAGCTGTTTTTT NA TRBJ2-2 TRBV5-6 TRBD1
CASSEGTSNSGYTF TGTGCCAGCAGTGAAGGTACATCAAATTCTGGCTACACCTTC once TRBJ1-2 TRBV6-1 NA
CASAVTDTQYF TGTGCTAGTGCGGTAACAGATACGCAGTATTTT NA TRBJ2-3 TRBV12-5 NA
CASSLEGATEAFF TGTGCCAGCAGCTTGGAGGGGGCCACTGAAGCTTTCTTT NA TRBJ1-1 TRBV7-9 TRBD1
CASSFNWNTEAFF TGTGCCAGCAGTTTCAATTGGAACACTGAAGCTTTCTTT NA TRBJ1-1 TRBV27 NA
CGQRLERHEKLFF TGTGGCCAGCGGTTGGAGAGACATGAAAAACTGTTTTTT NA TRBJ1-4 TRBV27 NA
CAISERSGGNEQFF TGTGCCATCAGTGAAAGGAGCGGGGGGAATGAGCAGTTCTTC NA TRBJ2-1 TRBV10-3 TRBD2
CASSTSGVSSYEQYF TGTGCCAGCAGTACTAGCGGGGTCAGCTCCTACGAGCAGTACTTC once TRBJ2-7 TRBV28 TRBD2
CASALTGNTIYF TGTGCCAGCGCGCTTACTGGAAACACCATATATTTT NA TRBJ1-3 TRBV3-1/TRBV3-2 NA
CASSLRTGSTGELFF TGCGCCAGCAGCTTGCGGACAGGGAGCACCGGGGAGCTGTTTTTT NA TRBJ2-2 TRBV5-1 TRBD1
CASSLSYRGPGETQYF TGTGCCAGCAGCTTGTCCTACAGGGGCCCAGGAGAGACCCAGTACTTC NA TRBJ2-5 TRBV5-5 TRBD1
CASSIDRESSYNEQFF TGTGCCAGTAGTATAGACCGGGAGAGCTCCTACAATGAGCAGTTCTTC NA TRBJ2-1 TRBV19 NA
CASARPGGDTQYF TGCGCCAGCGCCCGACCCGGAGGAGATACGCAGTATTTT NA TRBJ2-3 TRBV5-1 NA
CASSLDGTPETQYF TGTGCCAGCAGCTTAGATGGGACACCAGAGACCCAGTACTTC NA TRBJ2-5 TRBV7-9 NA
CATSRDHRGTPDTQYF TGTGCCACCAGCAGGGACCACAGGGGGACCCCAGATACGCAGTATTTT NA TRBJ2-3 TRBV15 TRBD1
CASRAGGTDTQYF TGTGCCAGCAGGGCGGGCGGCACAGATACGCAGTATTTT NA TRBJ2-3 TRBV9 NA
CASSQDGTGPGANVLTF TGCGCCAGCAGCCAAGATGGGACAGGGCCCGGGGCCAACGTCCTGACTTTC NA TRBJ2-6 TRBV4-1 TRBD1
CASSLENRAAGELFF TGTGCCAGCAGCTTAGAAAACAGGGCGGCCGGGGAGCTGTTTTTT NA TRBJ2-2 TRBV7-8 NA
CASIREGGRYGYTF TGTGCCAGCATCAGGGAAGGGGGACGCTATGGCTACACCTTC once TRBJ1-2 TRBV21-1 NA
CASSQGGRGSYNSPLHF TGTGCCAGCAGTCAGGGCGGAAGGGGCTCCTATAATTCACCCCTCCACTTT NA TRBJ1-6 TRBV6-6 NA
CASSLAGGNEKLFF TGTGCCAGCAGCTTAGCAGGGGGAAATGAAAAACTGTTTTTT NA TRBJ1-4 TRBV5-4 TRBD1
CASSVDGTSPTGELFF TGTGCCAGCAGCGTAGACGGGACTAGCCCCACCGGGGAGCTGTTTTTT NA TRBJ2-2 TRBV9 TRBD2
CASTEGAQFSSLHF TGTGCCAGTACGGAGGGGGCTCAATTCAGTTCCCTCCACTTT NA TRBJ1-6 TRBV19 TRBD1
CASSIRQDDGYTF TGTGCCAGCTCAATCCGACAGGATGATGGCTACACCTTC NA TRBJ1-2 TRBV18 NA
CASSSSPGTGPLTGGYTF TGTGCCAGCAGTTCCTCTCCCGGGACAGGGCCCCTTACAGGTGGCTACACCTTC NA TRBJ1-2 TRBV28 TRBD1
CASKDRAIQSLHF TGTGCCAGCAAGGACAGGGCAATTCAATCCCTCCACTTT NA TRBJ1-6 TRBV28 TRBD1
CASSMGDRNFNTGELFF TGTGCCAGCAGCATGGGAGACAGGAACTTCAACACCGGGGAGCTGTTTTTT NA TRBJ2-2 TRBV3-1/TRBV3-2 NA
CASSLAGGSSYNEQFF TGCGCCAGCAGCTTGGCCGGCGGGAGCTCCTACAATGAGCAGTTCTTC NA TRBJ2-1 TRBV5-1 TRBD2
CATSRSRQGAGEQYF TGTGCCACCAGCAGATCGCGACAGGGGGCGGGTGAGCAGTACTTC NA TRBJ2-7 TRBV15 TRBD1
CASARGGPNTDTQYF TGTGCCAGCGCCCGGGGGGGTCCTAACACAGATACGCAGTATTTT NA TRBJ2-3 TRBV6-5 TRBD2
CASSFQGLEEKLFF TGCGCCAGCAGCTTCCAGGGGTTGGAGGAAAAACTGTTTTTT NA TRBJ1-4 TRBV5-1 NA
CASSQSGQPGNGYTF TGTGCCAGCAGCCAATCCGGACAGCCGGGGAATGGCTACACCTTC NA TRBJ1-2 TRBV16 NA
CASSQAQRGVYNEQFF TGTGCCAGCAGCCAGGCCCAGCGGGGGGTATACAATGAGCAGTTCTTC NA TRBJ2-1 TRBV3-1/TRBV3-2 TRBD2